This note documents a single T cell receptor (beta chain) sequence. The data were taken from a study of blood T cell repertoires in COVID-19. Only in-frame clones appear in the TCRdb table, and some are missing; sequencing was by immunoSEQ multiplex PCR. This table has approximately 200,000 clones, approximately 80% appearing once. Assignments of participants to cohorts depended upon their own reported clinical history. Two negative PCRs, clearance, or symptom resolution were required of recovered Cohort 3 donors. Trimming cost V 8 bases and J 0 bases; bases outside gene matches: 4. From germline, CDR1 is SNHLY and CDR2 FYNNEI. The CDR3 consists of 14 residues.

The TCR was taken from a man between 60 and 70 years old who had recovered from COVID-19. The sequencing input was PBMCs or T cells enriched from blood (not recorded which). The V call is TRBV2, the J call TRBJ1-1; 9 bases agree with TRBD1. The DNA for the CDR3 is TGTGCCAGCGACAGGGGGTCCTTGAACACTGAAGCTTTCTTT. Encoded protein: CASDRGSLNTEAFF. Complete variable domain (other parts from reference TRBV2 and TRBJ1-1): EPEVTQTPSHQVTQMGQEVILRCVPISNHLYFYWYRQILGQKVEFLVSFYNNEISEKSEIFDDQFSVERPDGSNFTLKIRSTKLEDSAMYFCASDRGSLNTEAFFGQGTRLTVV.